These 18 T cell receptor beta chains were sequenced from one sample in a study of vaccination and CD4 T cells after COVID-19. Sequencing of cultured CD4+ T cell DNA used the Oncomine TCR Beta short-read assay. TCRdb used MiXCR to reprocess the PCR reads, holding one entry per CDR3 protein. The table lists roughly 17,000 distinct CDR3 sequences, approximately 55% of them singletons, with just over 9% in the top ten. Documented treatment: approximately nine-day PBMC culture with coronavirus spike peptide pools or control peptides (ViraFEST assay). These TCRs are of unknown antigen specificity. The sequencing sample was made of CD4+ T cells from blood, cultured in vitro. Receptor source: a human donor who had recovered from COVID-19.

CDR3 region: CASSSRLQGSYGYTF. CDR3 in DNA: TGTGCCAGCAGCTCTAGATTACAGGGGAGCTATGGCTACACCTTC. J is TRBJ1-2 and V is TRBV7-9; 7 nucleotides match TRBD1. CDR3 length: 15 amino acids. Germline values: CDR1 SEHNR, CDR2 FQNEAQ (reference sequence). V shed 4 bases, J shed 4 bases, and the junction held 9 bases outside the gene matches.

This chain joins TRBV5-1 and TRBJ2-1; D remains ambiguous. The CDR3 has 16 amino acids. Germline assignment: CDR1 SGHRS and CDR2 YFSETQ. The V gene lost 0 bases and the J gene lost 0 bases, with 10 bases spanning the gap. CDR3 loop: CASSLVGRSSYNEQFF. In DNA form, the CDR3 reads TGCGCCAGCAGCTTGGTGGGTCGGAGCTCCTACAATGAGCAGTTCTTC.

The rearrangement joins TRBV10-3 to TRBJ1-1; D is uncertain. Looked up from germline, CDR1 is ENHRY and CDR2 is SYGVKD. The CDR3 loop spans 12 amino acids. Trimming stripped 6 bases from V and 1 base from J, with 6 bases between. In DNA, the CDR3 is TGTGCCATCAGCGTCCGGAACACTGAAGCTTTCTTT. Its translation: CAISVRNTEAFF.

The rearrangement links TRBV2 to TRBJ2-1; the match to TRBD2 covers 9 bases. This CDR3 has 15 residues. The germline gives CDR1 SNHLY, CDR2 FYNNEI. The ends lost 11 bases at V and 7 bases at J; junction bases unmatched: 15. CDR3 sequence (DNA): TGTGCCGGGGTTCCCGGGACTAGCAATCAAAATGAGCAGTTCTTC. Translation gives CAGVPGTSNQNEQFF.

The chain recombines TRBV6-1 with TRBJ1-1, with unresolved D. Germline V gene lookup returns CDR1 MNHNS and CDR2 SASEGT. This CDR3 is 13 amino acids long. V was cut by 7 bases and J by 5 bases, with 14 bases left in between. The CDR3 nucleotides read TGTGCCAGCATTGGGTTTAGGACTACTGAAGCTTTCTTT. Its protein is CASIGFRTTEAFF.

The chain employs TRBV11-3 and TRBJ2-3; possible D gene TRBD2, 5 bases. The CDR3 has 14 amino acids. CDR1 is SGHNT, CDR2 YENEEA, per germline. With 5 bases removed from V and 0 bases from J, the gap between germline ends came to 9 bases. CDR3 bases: TGTGCCAGCAGCGCTGGACTGAGCACAGATACGCAGTATTTT. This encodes CASSAGLSTDTQYF.

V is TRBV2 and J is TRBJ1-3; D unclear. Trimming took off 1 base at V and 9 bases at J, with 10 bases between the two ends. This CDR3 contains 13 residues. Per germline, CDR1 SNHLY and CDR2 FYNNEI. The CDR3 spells CASSEGHQRTIYF. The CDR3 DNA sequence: TGTGCCAGCAGTGAAGGGCACCAGCGCACCATATATTTT.

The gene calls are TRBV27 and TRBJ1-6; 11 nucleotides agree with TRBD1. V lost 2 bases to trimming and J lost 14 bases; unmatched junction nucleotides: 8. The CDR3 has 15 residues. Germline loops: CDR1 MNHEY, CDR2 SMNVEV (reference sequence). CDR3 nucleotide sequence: TGTGCCAGCAGTTTAGCCGGACAGGGGGCAAAAGCCCTCCACTTT. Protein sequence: CASSLAGQGAKALHF.

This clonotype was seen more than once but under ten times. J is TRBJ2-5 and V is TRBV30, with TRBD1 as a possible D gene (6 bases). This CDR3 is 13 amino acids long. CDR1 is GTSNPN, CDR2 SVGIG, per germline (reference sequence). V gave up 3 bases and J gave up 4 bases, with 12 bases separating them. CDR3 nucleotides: TGTGCCTGGAGAGGCAGGGGAAGAGAGACCCAGTACTTC. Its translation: CAWRGRGRETQYF.

The CDR3 loop reads CASSSRQSGETQYF. The CDR3 DNA reads TGTGCCAGCAGCAGCCGACAGTCGGGGGAGACCCAGTACTTC. The V and J genes are TRBV11-3 and TRBJ2-5, with D possibly called TRBD1 or TRBD2 (5 bases each). The germline V gene has CDR1 SGHNT and CDR2 YENEEA. V was pared by 5 bases and J by 5 bases, with 15 bases between. CDR3 length: 14 residues.

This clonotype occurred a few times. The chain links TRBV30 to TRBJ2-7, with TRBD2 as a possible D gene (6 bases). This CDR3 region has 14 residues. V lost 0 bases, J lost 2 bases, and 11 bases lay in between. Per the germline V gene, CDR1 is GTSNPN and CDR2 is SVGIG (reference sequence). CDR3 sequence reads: CAWSVGGTAYEQYF. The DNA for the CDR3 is TGTGCCTGGAGTGTGGGCGGGACGGCCTACGAGCAGTACTTC.

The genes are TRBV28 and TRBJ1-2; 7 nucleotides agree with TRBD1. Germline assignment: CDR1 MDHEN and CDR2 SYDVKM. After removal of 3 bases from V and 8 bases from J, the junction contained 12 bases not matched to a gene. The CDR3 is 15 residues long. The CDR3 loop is CASSLPIEGAYGYTF. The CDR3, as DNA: TGTGCCAGCAGTTTGCCCATTGAGGGGGCGTACGGCTACACCTTC.

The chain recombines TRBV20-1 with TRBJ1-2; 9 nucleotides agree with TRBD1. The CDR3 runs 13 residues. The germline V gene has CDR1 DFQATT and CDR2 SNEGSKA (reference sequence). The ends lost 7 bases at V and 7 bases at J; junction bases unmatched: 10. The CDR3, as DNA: TGCAGTGTTTCGGGACAGGGAAACGGTGGCTACACCTTC. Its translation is CSVSGQGNGGYTF.

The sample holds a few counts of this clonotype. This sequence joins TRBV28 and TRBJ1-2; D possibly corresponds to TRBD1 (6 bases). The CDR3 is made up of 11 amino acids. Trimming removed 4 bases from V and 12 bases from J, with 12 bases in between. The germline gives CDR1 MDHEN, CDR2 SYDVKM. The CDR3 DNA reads TGTGCCAGCAGTTCTAACAGGGTTCACACCTTC. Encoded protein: CASSSNRVHTF.

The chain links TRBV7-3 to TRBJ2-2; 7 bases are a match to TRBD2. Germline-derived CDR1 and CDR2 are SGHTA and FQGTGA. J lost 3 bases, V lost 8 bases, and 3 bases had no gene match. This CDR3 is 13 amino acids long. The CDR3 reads CASAAGDTGELFF. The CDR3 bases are TGTGCCAGCGCGGCGGGGGACACCGGGGAGCTGTTTTTT.

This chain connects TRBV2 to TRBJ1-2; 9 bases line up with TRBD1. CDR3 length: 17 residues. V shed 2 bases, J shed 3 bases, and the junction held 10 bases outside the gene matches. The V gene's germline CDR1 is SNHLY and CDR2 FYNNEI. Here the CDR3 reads CASSENRDRVVDYGYTF. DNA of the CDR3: TGTGCCAGCAGTGAAAATAGGGACAGGGTAGTGGACTATGGCTACACCTTC.

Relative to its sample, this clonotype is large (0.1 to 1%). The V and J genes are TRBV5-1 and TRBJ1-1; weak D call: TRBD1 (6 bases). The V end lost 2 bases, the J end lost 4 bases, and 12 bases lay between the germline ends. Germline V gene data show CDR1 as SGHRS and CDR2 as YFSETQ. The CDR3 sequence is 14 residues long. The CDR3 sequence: CASSFGGLGTEAFF. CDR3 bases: TGCGCCAGCAGCTTTGGGGGGCTAGGCACTGAAGCTTTCTTT.

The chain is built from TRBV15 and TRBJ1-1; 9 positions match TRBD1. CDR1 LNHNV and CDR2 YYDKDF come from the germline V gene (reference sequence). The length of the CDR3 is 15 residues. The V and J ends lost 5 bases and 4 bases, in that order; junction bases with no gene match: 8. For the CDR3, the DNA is TGTGCCACCAGCCGATCACCGGGACAGGGCACTGAAGCTTTCTTT. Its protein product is CATSRSPGQGTEAFF.